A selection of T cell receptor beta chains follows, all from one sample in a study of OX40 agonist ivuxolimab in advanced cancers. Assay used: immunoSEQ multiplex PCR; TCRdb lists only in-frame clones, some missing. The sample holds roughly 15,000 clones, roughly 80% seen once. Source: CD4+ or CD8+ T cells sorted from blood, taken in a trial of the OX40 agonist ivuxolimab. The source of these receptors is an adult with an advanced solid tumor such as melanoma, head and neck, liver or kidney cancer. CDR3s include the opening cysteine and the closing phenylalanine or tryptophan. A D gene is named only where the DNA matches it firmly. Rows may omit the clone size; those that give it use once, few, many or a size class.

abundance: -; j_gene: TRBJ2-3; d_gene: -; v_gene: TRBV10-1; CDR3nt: TGCGCCAGCAGTGAGTCAGGCATCTACACAGATACGCAGTATTTT; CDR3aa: CASSESGIYTDTQYF
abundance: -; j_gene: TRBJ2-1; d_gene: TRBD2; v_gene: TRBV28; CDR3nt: TGTGCCAGCAGTCTGACCGGGAGGAACAATGAGCAGTTCTTC; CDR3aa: CASSLTGRNNEQFF
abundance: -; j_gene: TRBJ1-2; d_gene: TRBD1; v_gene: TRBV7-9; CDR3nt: TGTGCCAGCAGCGGAGGACAGGGGGCGAACTATGGCTACACCTTC; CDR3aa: CASSGGQGANYGYTF
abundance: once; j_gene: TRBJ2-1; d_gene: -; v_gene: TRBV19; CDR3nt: TGTGCCAGTCGAGAGCGGATGGGACAAAATGAGCAGTTCTTC; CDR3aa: CASRERMGQNEQFF
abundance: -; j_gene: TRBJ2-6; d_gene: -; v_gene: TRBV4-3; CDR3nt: TGCGCCAGCAGCCAAGATCCGGGGGCCAACGTCCTGACTTTC; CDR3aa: CASSQDPGANVLTF
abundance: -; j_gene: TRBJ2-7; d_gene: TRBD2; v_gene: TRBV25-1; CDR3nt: TGTGCCAGCAGTCGCGGGGGGTACGAGCAGTACTTC; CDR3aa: CASSRGGYEQYF
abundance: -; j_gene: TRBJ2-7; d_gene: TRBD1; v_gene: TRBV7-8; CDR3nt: TGTGCCAGCAGCTTAGAAGCGGGACAGGGTTACGAGCAGTACTTC; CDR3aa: CASSLEAGQGYEQYF
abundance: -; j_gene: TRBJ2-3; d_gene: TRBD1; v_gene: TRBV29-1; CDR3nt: TGCAGCGTTGGGTCGCCGGGACAGGCCTTCACAGATACGCAGTATTTT; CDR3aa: CSVGSPGQAFTDTQYF
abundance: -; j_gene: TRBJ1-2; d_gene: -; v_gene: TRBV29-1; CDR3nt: TGCAGCGTTGAAGGAGATAACTATGGCTACACCTTC; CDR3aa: CSVEGDNYGYTF
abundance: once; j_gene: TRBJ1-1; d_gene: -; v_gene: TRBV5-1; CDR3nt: TGCGCCAGCAATTCAGCGACTGAAGCTTTCTTT; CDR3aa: CASNSATEAFF
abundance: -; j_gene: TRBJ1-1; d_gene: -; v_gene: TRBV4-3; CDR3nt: TGCGCCAGCAGCCAAGGAATCCCGGGCCTCCTCTGGGACACTGAAGCTTTCTTT; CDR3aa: CASSQGIPGLLWDTEAFF
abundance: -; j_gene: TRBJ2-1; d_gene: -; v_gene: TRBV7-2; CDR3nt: TGTGCCAGCAGCCGCCTACATAGCGGCATCTCCTACAATGAGCAGTTCTTC; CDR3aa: CASSRLHSGISYNEQFF
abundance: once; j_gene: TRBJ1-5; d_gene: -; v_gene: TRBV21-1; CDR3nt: TGTGCCAGCAGCAGTCAGGGGGCCCAGCCCCAGCATTTT; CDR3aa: CASSSQGAQPQHF
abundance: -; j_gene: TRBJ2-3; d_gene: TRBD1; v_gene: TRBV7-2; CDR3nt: TGTGCCAGAAGGGACAGGGGCACAGATACGCAGTATTTT; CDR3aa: CARRDRGTDTQYF
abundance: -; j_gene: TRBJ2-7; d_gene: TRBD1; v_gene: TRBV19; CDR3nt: TGTGCCAGTAGTTGGGACAGGGGAAGCGAGCAGTACTTC; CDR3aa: CASSWDRGSEQYF
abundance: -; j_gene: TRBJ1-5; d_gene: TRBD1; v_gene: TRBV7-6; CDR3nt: TGTGCCAGCAGCTTAGGTCCAGGGGGCCAGCCCCAGCATTTT; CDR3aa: CASSLGPGGQPQHF
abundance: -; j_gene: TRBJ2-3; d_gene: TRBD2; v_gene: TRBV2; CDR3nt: TGTGCCTCGGCGGACACGGGAGGGGATACGCAGTATTTT; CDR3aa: CASADTGGDTQYF
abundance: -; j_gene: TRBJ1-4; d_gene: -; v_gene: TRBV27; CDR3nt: TGTGCCAGCAGTTTAAGGAAGGGGATTACCGGCGAGGAAAAACTGTTTTTT; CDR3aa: CASSLRKGITGEEKLFF
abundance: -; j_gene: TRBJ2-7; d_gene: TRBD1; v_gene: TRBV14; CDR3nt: TGTGCCAGCAGTCACTACCGGGACAGGGGCTACGAGCAGTACTTC; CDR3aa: CASSHYRDRGYEQYF
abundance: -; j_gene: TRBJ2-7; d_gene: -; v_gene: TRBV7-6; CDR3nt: TGTGCCAGCAGCCCGGCCCGGGGATCCTACGAGCAGTACTTC; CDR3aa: CASSPARGSYEQYF
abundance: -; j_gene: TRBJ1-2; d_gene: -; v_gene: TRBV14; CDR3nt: TGTGCCAGCAGCCAAGATCGGCGGGGGAGGTATGGCTACACCTTC; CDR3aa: CASSQDRRGRYGYTF
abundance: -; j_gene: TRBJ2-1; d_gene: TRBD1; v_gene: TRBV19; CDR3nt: TGTGCCAGTAGACAGGGGAATGAGCAGTTCTTC; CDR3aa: CASRQGNEQFF
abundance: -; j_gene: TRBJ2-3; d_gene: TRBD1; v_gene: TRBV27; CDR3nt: TGTGCCAGCAGTTTATCGGCGACAGGGGGCACAGATACGCAGTATTTT; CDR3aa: CASSLSATGGTDTQYF
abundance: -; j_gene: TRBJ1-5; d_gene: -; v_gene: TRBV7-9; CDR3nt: TGTGCCAGCAGCCTCAGGGGCGGCAATCAGCCCCAGCATTTT; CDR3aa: CASSLRGGNQPQHF
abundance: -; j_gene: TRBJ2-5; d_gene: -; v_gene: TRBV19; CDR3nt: TGTGCCAGTAGTGACGAGGGAAGCGAGACCCAGTACTTC; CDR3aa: CASSDEGSETQYF
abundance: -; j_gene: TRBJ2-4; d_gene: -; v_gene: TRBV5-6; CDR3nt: TGTGCCAGCAGCTTGGGAGCCATTCAGTACTTC; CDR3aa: CASSLGAIQYF
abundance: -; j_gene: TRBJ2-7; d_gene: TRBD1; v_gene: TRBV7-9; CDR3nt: TGTGCCAGCAGCTTAGAGGTTACGGGACAGGGCGACGAGCAGTACTTC; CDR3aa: CASSLEVTGQGDEQYF
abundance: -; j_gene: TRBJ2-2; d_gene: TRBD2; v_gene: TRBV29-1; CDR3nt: TGCAGCGTTGCGGGGACTAGCGGGAGTAGGGCCGGGGAGCTGTTTTTT; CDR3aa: CSVAGTSGSRAGELFF
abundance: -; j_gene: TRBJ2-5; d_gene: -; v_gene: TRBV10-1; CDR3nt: TGCGCCAGCAGTGAGTCTAGCGGTAACGAGACCCAGTACTTC; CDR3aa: CASSESSGNETQYF
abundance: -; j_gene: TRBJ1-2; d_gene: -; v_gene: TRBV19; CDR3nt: TGTGCCAGTAGTACCCGACAGAAGAACTCCTATGGCTACACCTTC; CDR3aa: CASSTRQKNSYGYTF
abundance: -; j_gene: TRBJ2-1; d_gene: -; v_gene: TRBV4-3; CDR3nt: TGCGCCAGCAGCCAAGAAGGAACTAGTTACAATGAGCAGTTCTTC; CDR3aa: CASSQEGTSYNEQFF
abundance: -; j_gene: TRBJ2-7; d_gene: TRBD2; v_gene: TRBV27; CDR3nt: TGTGCCAGCCACACCCAGGGAGGGCCCTCGGGCGAGCAGTACTTC; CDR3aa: CASHTQGGPSGEQYF
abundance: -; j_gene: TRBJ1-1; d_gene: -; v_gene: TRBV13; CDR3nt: TGTGCCAGCAGCAACCAGGGCCCGAACACTGAAGCTTTCTTT; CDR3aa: CASSNQGPNTEAFF
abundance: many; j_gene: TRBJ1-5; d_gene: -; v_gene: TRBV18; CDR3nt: TGTGCCAGCTCACCAAGTGGGGGAGGCAATCAGCCCCAGCATTTT; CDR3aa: CASSPSGGGNQPQHF
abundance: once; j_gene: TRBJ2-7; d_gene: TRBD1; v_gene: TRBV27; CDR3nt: TGTGCCAGCAGTACTCGGGACAGTCTGTCCTACGAGCAGTACTTC; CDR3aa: CASSTRDSLSYEQYF
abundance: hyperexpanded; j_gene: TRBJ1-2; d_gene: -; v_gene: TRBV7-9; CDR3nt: TGTGCCAGCACAGCAGGGGACTATGGCTACACCTTC; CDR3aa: CASTAGDYGYTF
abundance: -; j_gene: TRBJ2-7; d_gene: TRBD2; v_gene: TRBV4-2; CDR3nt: TGTGCCAGCAGCCAAGAGATAACTAGCGGGAGTGTCGACGAGCAGTACTTC; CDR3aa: CASSQEITSGSVDEQYF
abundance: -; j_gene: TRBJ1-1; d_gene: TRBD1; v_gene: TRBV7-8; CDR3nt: TGTGCCAGCAGCTTATATTGGGACAGCAATTCAATCACTGAAGCTTTCTTT; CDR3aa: CASSLYWDSNSITEAFF
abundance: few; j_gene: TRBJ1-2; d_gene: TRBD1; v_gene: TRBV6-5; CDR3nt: TGTGCCAGCAGCGGGGACCGGGACAGACTCTATGGCTACACCTTC; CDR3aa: CASSGDRDRLYGYTF
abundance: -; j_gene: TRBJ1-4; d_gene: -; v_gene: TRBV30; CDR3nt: TGTGCCTGGAGACCGCCGGGGGTAAATGAAAAACTGTTTTTT; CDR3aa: CAWRPPGVNEKLFF
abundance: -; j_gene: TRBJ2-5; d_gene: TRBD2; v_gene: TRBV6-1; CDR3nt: TGTGCCAGCAGTGAACTAGCGGGGGACCAAGAGACCCAGTACTTC; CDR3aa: CASSELAGDQETQYF
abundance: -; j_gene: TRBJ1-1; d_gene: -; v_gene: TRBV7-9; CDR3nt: TGTGCCAGCAGCTTAGTTACAGAAGTGAACACTGAAGCTTTCTTT; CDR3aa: CASSLVTEVNTEAFF
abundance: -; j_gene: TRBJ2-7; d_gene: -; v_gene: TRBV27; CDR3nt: TGTGCCAGCATGGGGCTTTTCTACGAGCAGTACTTC; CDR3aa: CASMGLFYEQYF
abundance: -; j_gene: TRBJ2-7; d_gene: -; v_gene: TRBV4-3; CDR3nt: TGCGCCAGCAGCCAAGCACTAGGCTCCTACGAGCAGTACTTC; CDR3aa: CASSQALGSYEQYF